These T cell receptor beta chains were read from a single sample in a study of T cell responses to AZD1222 COVID-19 vaccine. Data came from immunoSEQ multiplex PCR; TCRdb stores just in-frame clones and leaves some out. Seen here are 70,000 to 95,000 clones, about 90% observed once, and the top ten hold 2.5% to 3%. This specimen was peripheral blood, taken on day 0 of MenACWY control vaccination. These receptors all come from an adult in good health. CDR3s include the opening cysteine and the closing phenylalanine or tryptophan. The D gene is left open where the match is weak. The size entry is marked missing in some rows and otherwise reads once, few, many or a size class.

CDR3 protein: CASSPVGPSNQPQHF
CDR3 DNA: TGTGCCAGCTCACCAGTGGGACCGAGCAATCAGCCCCAGCATTTT
V gene: TRBV18
J gene: TRBJ1-5
clone size: -
D gene: -

CDR3 protein: CASSFEGNTIYF
CDR3 DNA: TGTGCCAGCAGCTTTGAAGGAAACACCATATATTTT
V gene: TRBV7-9
J gene: TRBJ1-3
clone size: -
D gene: -

CDR3 protein: CASSSPVGREYYGYTF
CDR3 DNA: TGTGCCAGCAGCTCTCCCGTGGGCAGGGAATACTATGGCTACACCTTC
V gene: TRBV7-9
J gene: TRBJ1-2
clone size: -
D gene: -

CDR3 protein: CATSDPTANSGANVLTF
CDR3 DNA: TGTGCCACCAGTGATCCGACAGCTAACTCTGGGGCCAACGTCCTGACTTTC
V gene: TRBV24-1
J gene: TRBJ2-6
clone size: -
D gene: -

CDR3 protein: CASNCRPLPGQVDYGYTF
CDR3 DNA: TGTGCCAGCAACTGTCGGCCCTTGCCGGGACAGGTCGACTATGGCTACACCTTC
V gene: TRBV6-4
J gene: TRBJ1-2
clone size: -
D gene: TRBD1

CDR3 protein: CASSQGTGRNQPQHF
CDR3 DNA: TGCGCCAGCAGCCAAGGGACAGGGCGAAATCAGCCCCAGCATTTT
V gene: TRBV4-3
J gene: TRBJ1-5
clone size: -
D gene: TRBD1

CDR3 protein: CASSPLPGGGPYEQFF
CDR3 DNA: TGTGCCAGTAGCCCCCTTCCGGGCGGGGGGCCCTATGAGCAGTTCTTC
V gene: TRBV19
J gene: TRBJ2-1
clone size: -
D gene: TRBD2

CDR3 protein: CASSRYQDNSPLHF
CDR3 DNA: TGTGCCAGCAGTCGTTATCAGGATAATTCACCCCTCCACTTT
V gene: TRBV27
J gene: TRBJ1-6
clone size: once
D gene: -

CDR3 protein: CASRRGDEQFF
CDR3 DNA: TGTGCCAGCAGAAGGGGGGATGAGCAGTTCTTC
V gene: TRBV28
J gene: TRBJ2-1
clone size: -
D gene: -

CDR3 protein: CASTRAGVGDQPQHF
CDR3 DNA: TGTGCCAGTACCAGGGCAGGGGTGGGAGATCAGCCCCAGCATTTT
V gene: TRBV19
J gene: TRBJ1-5
clone size: -
D gene: -

CDR3 protein: CASSPRSWTGLNTGELFF
CDR3 DNA: TGTGCCAGCAGCCCCAGATCCTGGACAGGGCTGAACACCGGGGAGCTGTTTTTT
V gene: TRBV14
J gene: TRBJ2-2
clone size: -
D gene: TRBD1

CDR3 protein: CASSGRGKETQYF
CDR3 DNA: TGTGCCAGCAGCGGCAGGGGGAAAGAGACCCAGTACTTC
V gene: TRBV13
J gene: TRBJ2-5
clone size: -
D gene: TRBD1

CDR3 protein: CASSKQTGMGSPLHF
CDR3 DNA: TGTGCCAGCAGCAAGCAGACAGGGATGGGCTCACCCCTCCACTTT
V gene: TRBV9
J gene: TRBJ1-6
clone size: -
D gene: TRBD1

CDR3 protein: CASRGGWENTEAFF
CDR3 DNA: TGTGCCAGCAGAGGAGGATGGGAGAACACTGAAGCTTTCTTT
V gene: TRBV6-5
J gene: TRBJ1-1
clone size: many
D gene: -

CDR3 protein: CATSVEGPWELFF
CDR3 DNA: TGTGCCACCTCCGTGGAGGGGCCCTGGGAGCTGTTTTTT
V gene: TRBV6-4
J gene: TRBJ2-2
clone size: -
D gene: -

CDR3 protein: CASSIVQGAGFSNQPQHF
CDR3 DNA: TGTGCCAGTAGTATCGTCCAGGGGGCTGGTTTTAGCAATCAGCCCCAGCATTTT
V gene: TRBV19
J gene: TRBJ1-5
clone size: -
D gene: TRBD1

CDR3 protein: CSASGPVSLAGGRADTQYF
CDR3 DNA: TGCAGTGCTAGTGGCCCCGTCTCCCTAGCGGGGGGACGAGCAGATACGCAGTATTTT
V gene: TRBV20-1
J gene: TRBJ2-3
clone size: -
D gene: TRBD2

CDR3 protein: CAWSGQGLEKLFF
CDR3 DNA: TGTGCCTGGAGTGGACAGGGTCTTGAAAAACTGTTTTTT
V gene: TRBV30
J gene: TRBJ1-4
clone size: -
D gene: TRBD1

CDR3 protein: CASSSGQGHGGTDTQYF
CDR3 DNA: TGTGCCAGCAGTTCGGGACAGGGTCATGGCGGGACAGATACGCAGTATTTT
V gene: TRBV6-2/TRBV6-3
J gene: TRBJ2-3
clone size: -
D gene: TRBD1

CDR3 protein: CASSLYRDGYTF
CDR3 DNA: TGTGCCAGCAGTTTGTACAGGGACGGCTACACCTTC
V gene: TRBV28
J gene: TRBJ1-2
clone size: few
D gene: -

CDR3 protein: CASSEHHGGNTIYF
CDR3 DNA: TGCGCCAGCAGTGAACACCACGGGGGAAACACCATATATTTT
V gene: TRBV10-1
J gene: TRBJ1-3
clone size: -
D gene: -

CDR3 protein: CASSWGDWRGGRNEQFF
CDR3 DNA: TGTGCCAGCAGCTGGGGTGACTGGCGGGGGGGCCGGAATGAGCAGTTCTTC
V gene: TRBV5-4
J gene: TRBJ2-1
clone size: once
D gene: TRBD2

CDR3 protein: CASSPGDRAYEQYF
CDR3 DNA: TGTGCCAGCAGCCCCGGGGACAGGGCCTACGAGCAGTACTTC
V gene: TRBV28
J gene: TRBJ2-7
clone size: few
D gene: TRBD1

CDR3 protein: CASTRESATNEKLFF
CDR3 DNA: TGTGCCAGCACCAGAGAGTCTGCAACTAATGAAAAACTGTTTTTT
V gene: TRBV2
J gene: TRBJ1-4
clone size: -
D gene: -

CDR3 protein: CASSAGVDVDRRPQHF
CDR3 DNA: TGTGCCAGCAGCGCTGGAGTAGACGTTGATCGTCGGCCCCAGCATTTT
V gene: TRBV9
J gene: TRBJ1-5
clone size: -
D gene: -